This is a list of T cell receptor beta chains from one sample in a study of shared clonotypes between healthy human individuals. TCRdb keeps only in-frame clones here, not all; method: immunoSEQ multiplex PCR. The table has 1.5 million to 1.9 million clones, under 99% seen once. Sequencing was done on a sample of naive CD4+ T cells sorted from blood. The receptors shown here come from a man aged 25-45 years in good health. Both conserved end residues are part of each CDR3. The D gene is left open where the match is weak. Clone sizes are given selectively: once, few, many, or a class where the clone is expanded.

J gene	V gene	D gene	clone size	CDR3 protein	CDR3 DNA
TRBJ2-4	TRBV5-1	.	once	CASSLSTTADLAKNIQYF	TGCGCCAGCAGCTTGTCTACCACGGCAGACTTAGCCAAAAACATTCAGTACTTC
TRBJ2-5	TRBV28	.	.	CASRKGGRQETQYF	TGTGCCAGCAGAAAAGGGGGTCGCCAAGAGACCCAGTACTTC
TRBJ2-6	TRBV5-1	.	.	CASSSTGLPSSGANVLTF	TGCGCCAGCAGCTCCACGGGGTTGCCGAGCTCTGGGGCCAACGTCCTGACTTTC
TRBJ2-5	TRBV2	.	.	CASSEVGGTQYF	TGTGCCAGCAGTGAAGTTGGAGGGACCCAGTACTTC
TRBJ2-3	TRBV18	TRBD2	.	CASSRLAGEGTDTQYF	TGTGCCAGCTCACGTTTAGCGGGAGAGGGTACAGATACGCAGTATTTT
TRBJ2-1	TRBV6-4	.	.	CASSDGVGNEQFF	TGTGCCAGCAGTGATGGGGTAGGCAATGAGCAGTTCTTC
TRBJ2-5	TRBV2	.	.	CASSENRDQETQYF	TGTGCCAGCAGTGAAAACAGGGACCAAGAGACCCAGTACTTC
TRBJ1-5	TRBV5-8	.	once	CASSRGMRNQPQHF	TGTGCCAGCAGCAGGGGGATGAGGAATCAGCCCCAGCATTTT
TRBJ2-2	TRBV9	.	.	CASSTPGQRETGELFF	TGTGCCAGCAGCACCCCGGGACAGCGGGAAACCGGGGAGCTGTTTTTT
TRBJ2-2	TRBV10-3	TRBD2	.	CATSAGRALLFF	TGTGCCACCTCCGCCGGGAGGGCCTTGCTGTTTTTT
TRBJ2-2	TRBV6-1	TRBD1	.	CASSQGQGYGELFF	TGTGCCAGCAGTCAGGGACAGGGTTACGGGGAGCTGTTTTTT
TRBJ2-1	TRBV19	TRBD2	.	CASRGGSSYNEQFF	TGTGCCAGTAGAGGCGGGAGCTCCTACAATGAGCAGTTCTTC
TRBJ2-3	TRBV5-1	.	.	CASSFSASTDTQYF	TGCGCCAGCAGCTTTAGCGCTAGCACAGATACGCAGTATTTT
TRBJ2-7	TRBV7-2	.	.	CASSRDRHIYEQYF	TGTGCCAGCAGCCGAGACAGGCATATCTACGAGCAGTACTTC
TRBJ2-3	TRBV29-1	.	.	CSVVPGYRVTDTQYF	TGCAGCGTTGTTCCAGGGTATAGAGTAACAGATACGCAGTATTTT
TRBJ2-2	TRBV5-6	.	.	CASSFTGRGTGELFF	TGTGCCAGCAGCTTTACTGGAAGGGGCACCGGGGAGCTGTTTTTT
TRBJ2-7	TRBV6-5	.	.	CASTQSGDYEQYF	TGTGCCAGCACCCAGTCGGGTGACTACGAGCAGTACTTC
TRBJ2-3	TRBV5-4	.	.	CASSSETGADTQYF	TGTGCCAGCAGTTCTGAAACGGGAGCAGATACGCAGTATTTT
TRBJ2-3	TRBV11-2	TRBD2	.	CASSSGWGSGSTDTQYF	TGTGCCAGCAGCTCTGGTTGGGGTAGCGGGAGCACAGATACGCAGTATTTT
TRBJ1-2	TRBV7-2	.	.	CASSLARGSDGYTF	TGTGCCAGCAGCTTAGCTCGGGGATCGGATGGCTACACCTTC
TRBJ2-7	TRBV7-2	TRBD2	.	CASRVTSGRPLRHEQYF	TGTGCCAGCAGGGTAACTAGCGGGAGGCCCCTCAGGCACGAGCAGTACTTC
TRBJ2-6	TRBV4-2	.	.	CASSRRTAGANVLTF	TGTGCCAGCAGCCGCAGGACCGCTGGGGCCAACGTCCTGACTTTC
TRBJ2-6	TRBV9	.	.	CASSVRDSGANVLTF	TGTGCCAGCAGCGTACGTGACTCTGGGGCCAACGTCCTGACTTTC
TRBJ2-7	TRBV5-1	.	.	CASSPGPNSYEQYF	TGCGCCAGCAGCCCGGGACCGAACTCCTACGAGCAGTACTTC
TRBJ2-1	TRBV5-1	.	.	CASSWAHRTSSNEQFF	TGCGCCAGCAGCTGGGCCCACCGAACCTCCTCGAATGAGCAGTTCTTC
TRBJ1-5	TRBV18	.	.	CASSPLPGQVSNQPQHF	TGTGCCAGCTCACCACTTCCCGGCCAGGTGAGCAATCAGCCCCAGCATTTT
TRBJ1-2	TRBV28	.	.	CASIGTPRNYGYTF	TGTGCCAGCATCGGGACGCCCCGTAACTATGGCTACACCTTC
TRBJ2-3	TRBV5-4	TRBD2	once	CASSFGTSGDTSTDTQYF	TGTGCCAGCAGCTTCGGGACTAGCGGGGATACTAGCACAGATACGCAGTATTTT
TRBJ2-1	TRBV7-3	.	.	CASSPVPPPPNIPYNEQFF	TGTGCCAGCAGCCCCGTACCTCCCCCTCCCAACATCCCCTACAATGAGCAGTTCTTC
TRBJ2-7	TRBV11-2	.	.	CASSLGFNEQYF	TGTGCCAGCAGCTTAGGGTTCAACGAGCAGTACTTC
TRBJ1-2	TRBV30	.	.	CAWRRGREYGYTF	TGTGCCTGGAGGCGGGGGCGCGAGTATGGCTACACCTTC
TRBJ1-4	TRBV2	TRBD1	.	CASSTTGVEIGELFF	TGTGCCAGCAGTACGACAGGGGTTGAGATAGGGGAACTGTTTTTT
TRBJ2-2	TRBV4-2	TRBD2	.	CASSHEAGDWTGELFF	TGTGCCAGCAGCCATGAAGCGGGAGATTGGACCGGGGAGCTGTTTTTT
TRBJ1-5	TRBV6-5	TRBD1	.	CASSSRQGGSNQPQHF	TGTGCCAGCAGTTCTCGACAGGGGGGAAGCAATCAGCCCCAGCATTTT
TRBJ2-1	TRBV11-3	TRBD1	.	CASSQGGTGNLNEQFF	TGTGCCAGCAGCCAAGGGGGGACAGGAAATTTAAATGAGCAGTTCTTC
TRBJ2-3	TRBV2	.	.	CASSTRRGDTQYF	TGTGCCAGCAGTACTCGCAGGGGAGATACGCAGTATTTT
TRBJ1-4	TRBV19	.	.	CASTVELSGKLFF	TGTGCCAGTACCGTCGAATTGAGTGGAAAACTGTTTTTT
TRBJ2-7	TRBV28	TRBD1	.	CASNQDRGGSYEQYF	TGTGCCAGCAACCAAGACAGGGGGGGGTCCTACGAGCAGTACTTC
TRBJ2-1	TRBV7-8	TRBD2	.	CASSFRPSHLAGDYEQFF	TGTGCCAGCAGCTTCCGCCCGTCGCATCTAGCGGGAGACTATGAGCAGTTCTTC
TRBJ1-1	TRBV7-9	.	.	CASQQQNTEAFF	TGTGCCAGCCAACAGCAGAACACTGAAGCTTTCTTT
TRBJ1-2	TRBV6-5	.	.	CATTGNNYGYTF	TGTGCCACGACCGGTAATAACTATGGCTACACCTTC
TRBJ1-4	TRBV29-1	.	.	CSVRRGAGEKLFF	TGCAGCGTCCGGAGAGGGGCCGGGGAAAAACTGTTTTTT
TRBJ2-5	TRBV25-1	TRBD1	.	CASRPARDRAGETQYF	TGTGCCAGCAGACCAGCTCGGGACAGGGCTGGAGAGACCCAGTACTTC
TRBJ2-1	TRBV5-1	TRBD2	.	CASSPGGSYNEQFF	TGCGCCAGCAGCCCGGGGGGCTCCTACAATGAGCAGTTCTTC
TRBJ2-3	TRBV7-9	.	once	CASSLITDTQYF	TGTGCCAGCAGCTTAATCACAGATACGCAGTATTTT
TRBJ1-2	TRBV6-5	.	.	CASSPGQSGYTF	TGTGCCAGCAGTCCAGGACAGTCCGGCTACACCTTC
TRBJ2-3	TRBV10-3	.	.	CAISTARGGREKGDTQYF	TGTGCCATCAGCACAGCTCGGGGCGGCCGGGAGAAAGGAGATACGCAGTATTTT
TRBJ2-3	TRBV14	.	.	CASNPGSSTDTQYF	TGTGCCAGCAACCCGGGATCTAGCACAGATACGCAGTATTTT
TRBJ2-7	TRBV2	TRBD1	.	CASRGDRVLEQYF	TGTGCCAGCAGAGGGGACAGGGTTCTCGAGCAGTACTTC
TRBJ2-7	TRBV6-6	TRBD2	.	CASSRVAGDEQYF	TGTGCCAGCTCAAGGGTAGCGGGGGACGAGCAGTACTTC
TRBJ2-5	TRBV4-3	.	.	CASSPNFPAATRGETQYF	TGCGCCAGCAGCCCTAACTTCCCAGCGGCAACTCGAGGGGAGACCCAGTACTTC
TRBJ2-7	TRBV28	.	.	CASSPVGPFYEQYF	TGTGCCAGCAGTCCTGTGGGGCCCTTCTACGAGCAGTACTTC
TRBJ2-4	TRBV13	TRBD2	.	CASSFRIAGEINIQYF	TGTGCCAGCAGCTTTCGGATAGCGGGGGAAATCAACATTCAGTACTTC
TRBJ1-4	TRBV11-2	.	.	CASSLDRRNEKLFF	TGTGCCAGCAGCTTAGACAGAAGAAATGAAAAACTGTTTTTT
TRBJ1-1	TRBV7-3	.	.	CASSLNSGTGGTEAFF	TGTGCCAGCAGCTTAAACTCCGGGACCGGGGGAACTGAAGCTTTCTTT